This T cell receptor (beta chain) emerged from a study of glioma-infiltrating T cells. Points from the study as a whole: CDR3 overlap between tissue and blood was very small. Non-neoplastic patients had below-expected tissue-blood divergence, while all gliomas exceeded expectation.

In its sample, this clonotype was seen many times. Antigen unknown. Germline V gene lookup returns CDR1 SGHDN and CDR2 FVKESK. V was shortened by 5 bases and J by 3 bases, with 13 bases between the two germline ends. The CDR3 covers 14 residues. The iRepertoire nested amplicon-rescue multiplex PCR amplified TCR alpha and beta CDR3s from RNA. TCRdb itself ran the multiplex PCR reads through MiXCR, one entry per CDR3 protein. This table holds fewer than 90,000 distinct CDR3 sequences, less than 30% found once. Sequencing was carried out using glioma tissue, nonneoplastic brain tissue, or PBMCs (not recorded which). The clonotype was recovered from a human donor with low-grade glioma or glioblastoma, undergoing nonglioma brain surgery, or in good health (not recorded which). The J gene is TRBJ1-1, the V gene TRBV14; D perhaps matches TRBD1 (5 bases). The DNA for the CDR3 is TGTGCCAGCAGCGTAAGCCGGGGGTACACTGAAGCTTTCTTT. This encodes CASSVSRGYTEAFF.